The 16 T cell receptor beta chains below were found in one sample sequenced in a study of blood T cell repertoires in COVID-19. Produced via immunoSEQ multiplex PCR; TCRdb's table is partial and in-frame only. The table has 70,000 or so clones, over 65% seen once. The specimen sequenced was peripheral blood. These receptors all stem from a woman between 65 and 79 years old with acute or convalescent COVID-19.

The chain uses TRBV19 and TRBJ1-5; tentatively, D is TRBD1 (5 bases). The V gene lost 7 bases and the J gene lost 8 bases, with 12 bases spanning the gap. This CDR3 is built from 12 residues. The V gene's germline CDR1 is LNHDA and CDR2 SQIVND (reference sequence). DNA for the CDR3: TGTGCCAGTAACAGGCGCCAAGAGCCCCAGCATTTT. This gives the protein CASNRRQEPQHF. Filled out from reference TRBV19 and TRBJ1-5, the complete variable domain reads DGGITQSPKYLFRKEGQNVTLSCEQNLNHDAMYWYRQDPGQGLRLIYYSQIVNDFQKGDIAEGYSVSREKKESFPLTVTSAQKNPTAFYLCASNRRQEPQHFGDGTRLSIL.

The J gene is TRBJ2-7, the V gene TRBV11-2; 16 bases align to TRBD2. Trimming at V came to 2 bases and at J to 7 bases, leaving 11 bases not matched to a gene. This CDR3 region has 18 residues. From germline, CDR1 is SGHAT and CDR2 FQNNGV. DNA of the CDR3: TGTGCCAGCAGCTTAAAAGCGGGACTAGCGGGGGGGCCCTCGGAGCAGTACTTC. Translating gives CASSLKAGLAGGPSEQYF.

The table lists this clone with a few counts. This sequence joins TRBV7-9 and TRBJ1-6; 10 nucleotides align to TRBD1. The CDR3 covers 17 residues. V lost 0 bases, J lost 3 bases, and 2 bases stayed unmatched. The germline gives CDR1 SEHNR, CDR2 FQNEAQ (reference sequence). The CDR3 DNA follows: TGTGCCAGCAGCTTAGCGGGACAGGGGAGCTATAATTCACCCCTCCACTTT. This codes for CASSLAGQGSYNSPLHF.

This clone was counted a few times. One end of the junction varies from germline; a read error may be responsible. V and J are TRBV29-1 and TRBJ2-5; 9 positions match TRBD1. The CDR3 spans 11 residues. The germline gives CDR1 SQVTM, CDR2 ANQGSEA. The CDR3 nucleotides read TGCAGCGTTGAACAACGGACAGGGGCGAACTTC. Protein sequence: CSVEQRTGANF.

The chain employs TRBV5-1 and TRBJ1-1; 11 bases line up with TRBD1. In germline, CDR1 is SGHRS, CDR2 YFSETQ. V was pared by 4 bases and J by 4 bases, with 3 bases of the junction left unmatched. This CDR3 has 14 amino acids. This chain's CDR3 is CASSGQGAGTEAFF. The CDR3 nucleotides are TGCGCCAGCAGCGGACAGGGGGCCGGCACTGAAGCTTTCTTT.

Only a few counts were recorded for this clone. The chain links TRBV5-6 to TRBJ2-7; 7 bases fit TRBD1. Losses at the gene ends were 2 bases for V and 3 bases for J; bases not matched to a gene: 5. The CDR3 has 14 residues. Looked up from germline, CDR1 is SGHDT and CDR2 is YYEEEE. The CDR3 here is CASSFSAGGYEQYF. The CDR3 coding sequence is TGTGCCAGCAGCTTCTCCGCAGGGGGCTACGAGCAGTACTTC.

This clone was seen a handful of times. The V call is TRBV5-1, the J call TRBJ1-2; D is undetermined. The CDR3 has 13 amino acids. The germline V and J ends were trimmed by 0 bases and 6 bases, with 9 bases remaining between them. The germline V gene has CDR1 SGHRS and CDR2 YFSETQ. CDR3 protein: CASSLAGWDGYTF. CDR3 bases: TGCGCCAGCAGCTTGGCAGGATGGGATGGCTACACCTTC.

This clone was counted between two and nine times. This rearrangement joins TRBV10-3 to TRBJ1-2; D is unresolved. Trimming stripped 0 bases from V and 7 bases from J, with 18 bases between. The CDR3 spans 16 residues. Germline V gives CDR1 ENHRY, CDR2 SYGVKD. The CDR3 loop is CAISESSGLLNTGYTF. The DNA of the CDR3 is TGTGCCATCAGTGAGTCATCAGGACTCCTGAACACTGGCTACACCTTC.

This sequence joins TRBV28 and TRBJ2-7, with 9 bases identical to TRBD2. This CDR3 region has 15 residues. Germline loops: CDR1 MDHEN, CDR2 SYDVKM. The junction had 5 bases not matched to a gene; V was cut back by 4 bases and J by 1 base. In nucleotides, the CDR3 is TGTGCCAGCAGTTCCCCAAGCGGGAGGTCCTACGAGCAGTACTTC. Its translation is CASSSPSGRSYEQYF.

The chain combines TRBV7-9 with TRBJ2-7; no definite D call. The V end was cut by 5 bases, the J end by 2 bases, with 13 bases between. Germline V gene sequence: CDR1 SEHNR, CDR2 FQNEAQ (reference sequence). This CDR3 is 14 amino acids long. The CDR3 loop is CASSPEAHPYEQYF. The CDR3 DNA is TGTGCCAGCAGCCCTGAGGCCCACCCCTACGAGCAGTACTTC.

This chain connects TRBV7-6 to TRBJ1-2; D unclear. The CDR3 is 14 residues long. Germline CDR1 is SGHVS and CDR2 is FNYEAQ. Deletions cut 6 bases from V and 4 bases from J, with 15 bases between. Written as DNA, the CDR3 is TGTGCCAGCAGTAACGGGCCTAGCACCTATGGCTACACCTTC. Its translation: CASSNGPSTYGYTF.

This chain connects TRBV6-5 to TRBJ2-5; D might be TRBD2 (6 bases). Trimming left V 6 bases short and J 1 base short, with 12 bases between. The CDR3 contains 14 residues. Germline CDR1 is MNHEY and CDR2 is SVGAGI. DNA for the CDR3: TGTGCCAGCAGCGGAGGGGCTCTCCAAGAGACCCAGTACTTC. Its protein is CASSGGALQETQYF.

The rearrangement uses TRBV4-2 and TRBJ1-2; 7 positions match TRBD1. There are 15 residues in the CDR3. J was trimmed by 7 bases and V by 4 bases; bases with no gene match: 12. Germline loops: CDR1 LGHNA, CDR2 YNFKEQ. The CDR3 loop is CASSPVTGSGSGYTF. The CDR3 bases are TGTGCCAGCAGCCCTGTGACAGGGTCGGGAAGTGGCTACACCTTC.

The V gene is TRBV10-3, the J gene TRBJ2-4; no reliable D call. In germline, CDR1 is ENHRY, CDR2 SYGVKD. Trimming removed 2 bases at V and 1 base at J, with 12 bases between. This CDR3 is built from 16 residues. The CDR3 loop reads CAISETQDLAKNIQYF. CDR3 in DNA: TGTGCCATCAGTGAGACACAAGATTTGGCCAAAAACATTCAGTACTTC.

The table lists this clone with a count of one. The chain uses TRBV2 and TRBJ1-1; no firm D call. Trimming took off 3 bases at V and 2 bases at J, with 10 bases between the two ends. The length of the CDR3 is 14 residues. The germline gives CDR1 SNHLY, CDR2 FYNNEI. CDR3 DNA sequence: TGTGCCAGCAGTGATTGGGCTGTCAACACTGAAGCTTTCTTT. Residues: CASSDWAVNTEAFF.

V gene TRBV30 combines with J gene TRBJ2-7; no clear D gene. CDR1 and CDR2 (germline): GTSNPN, SVGIG (reference sequence). The CDR3 runs to 13 residues. Trimming cost V 2 bases and J 2 bases, with 10 bases left between them. The CDR3 sequence: CAWSLTKAYEQYF. DNA of the CDR3: TGTGCCTGGAGTTTGACAAAAGCCTACGAGCAGTACTTC.